This entry is about one T cell receptor beta chain. The assay was immunoSEQ multiplex PCR, and TCRdb's table has in-frame clones only and misses some. The top ten clones hold around 1.9% of a sample with 95,000 to 150,000 clones, about 90% of them seen once. The data are from a study of cytomegalovirus exposure and HLA in healthy donors. This CDR3 has 14 amino acids. Germline V gene data show CDR1 as MNHEY and CDR2 as SVGAGI. The V and J ends lost 6 bases and 3 bases respectively, with 14 bases between them. This receptor was taken from a woman aged 18 to 35 in good health and CMV-seronegative. The rearrangement links TRBV6-5 to TRBJ1-1; a possible D gene is TRBD1 (6 bases). Specimen: PBMCs. The CDR3 DNA reads TGTGCCAGCAGAAGACAGGTCGGGGACACTGAAGCTTTCTTT. Translated: CASRRQVGDTEAFF.